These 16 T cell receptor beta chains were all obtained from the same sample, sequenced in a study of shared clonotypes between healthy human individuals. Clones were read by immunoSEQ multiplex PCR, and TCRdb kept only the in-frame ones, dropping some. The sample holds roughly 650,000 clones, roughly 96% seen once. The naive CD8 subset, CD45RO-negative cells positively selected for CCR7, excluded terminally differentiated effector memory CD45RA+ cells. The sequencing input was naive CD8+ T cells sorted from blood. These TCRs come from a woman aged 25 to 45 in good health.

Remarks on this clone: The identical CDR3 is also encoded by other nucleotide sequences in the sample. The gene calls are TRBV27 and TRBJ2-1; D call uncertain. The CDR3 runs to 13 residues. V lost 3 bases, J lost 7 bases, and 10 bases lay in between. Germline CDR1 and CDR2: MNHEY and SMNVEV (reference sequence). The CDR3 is CASSFGSGNEQFF. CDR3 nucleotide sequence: TGTGCCAGCAGTTTCGGTTCCGGGAATGAGCAGTTCTTC.

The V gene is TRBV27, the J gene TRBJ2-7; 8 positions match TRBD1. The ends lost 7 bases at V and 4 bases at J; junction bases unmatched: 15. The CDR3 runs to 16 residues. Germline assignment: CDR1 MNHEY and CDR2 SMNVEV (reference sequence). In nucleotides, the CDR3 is TGTGCCAGCAACTCTCGGGGGACAGGTGAGAGGTACGAGCAGTACTTC. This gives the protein CASNSRGTGERYEQYF.

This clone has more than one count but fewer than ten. The CDR3 DNA reads as TGTGCCAGCAGTTTATTGGGGGGCGACTATGGCTACACCTTC. This gives the protein CASSLLGGDYGYTF. V and J are TRBV28 and TRBJ1-2, with TRBD1 as a possible D gene (6 bases). Germline V gene lookup returns CDR1 MDHEN and CDR2 SYDVKM. Trimming pared 1 base from V and 3 bases from J, leaving 9 bases between. This CDR3 is built from 14 residues.

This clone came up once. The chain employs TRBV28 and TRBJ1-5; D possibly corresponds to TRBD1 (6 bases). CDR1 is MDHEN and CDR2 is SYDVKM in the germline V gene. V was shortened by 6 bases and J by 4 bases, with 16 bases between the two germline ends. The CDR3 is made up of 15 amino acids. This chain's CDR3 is CASRIQGAFNQPQHF. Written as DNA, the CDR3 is TGTGCCAGCAGGATACAGGGCGCGTTTAATCAGCCCCAGCATTTT.

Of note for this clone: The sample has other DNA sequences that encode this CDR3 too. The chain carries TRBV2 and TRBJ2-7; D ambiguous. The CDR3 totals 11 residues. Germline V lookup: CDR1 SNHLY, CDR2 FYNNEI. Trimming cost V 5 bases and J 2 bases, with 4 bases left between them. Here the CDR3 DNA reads TGTGCCAGCAGTCGAACCTACGAGCAGTACTTC. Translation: CASSRTYEQYF.

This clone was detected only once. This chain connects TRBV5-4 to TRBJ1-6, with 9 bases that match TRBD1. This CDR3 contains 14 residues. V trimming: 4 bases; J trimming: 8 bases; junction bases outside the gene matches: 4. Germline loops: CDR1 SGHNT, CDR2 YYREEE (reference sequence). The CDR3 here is CASSGGQGDSPLHF. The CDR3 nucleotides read TGTGCCAGCAGCGGGGGACAGGGCGATTCACCCCTCCACTTT.

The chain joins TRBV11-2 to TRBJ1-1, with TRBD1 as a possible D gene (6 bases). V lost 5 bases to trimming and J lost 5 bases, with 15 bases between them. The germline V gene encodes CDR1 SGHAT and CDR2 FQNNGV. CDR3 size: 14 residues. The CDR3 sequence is CASSPGGGETEAFF. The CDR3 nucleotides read TGTGCCAGCAGCCCCGGGGGGGGCGAGACTGAAGCTTTCTTT.

The DNA of the CDR3 is TGTGCCAGTACCCTGGCGGAAGAGCAGTTCTTC. Translated: CASTLAEEQFF. The rearrangement links TRBV7-9 to TRBJ2-1; no clear D gene. The V and J ends lost 9 bases and 10 bases respectively, with 13 bases between them. The length of the CDR3 is 11 residues. Germline V gives CDR1 SEHNR, CDR2 FQNEAQ (reference sequence).

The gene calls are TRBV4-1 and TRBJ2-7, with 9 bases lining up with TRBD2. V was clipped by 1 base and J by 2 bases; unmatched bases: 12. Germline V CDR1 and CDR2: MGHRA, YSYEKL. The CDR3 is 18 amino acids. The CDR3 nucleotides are TGCGCCAGCAGCCAAGTAGCGGGAGCAGGCTGGTCAACCTACGAGCAGTACTTC. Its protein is CASSQVAGAGWSTYEQYF.

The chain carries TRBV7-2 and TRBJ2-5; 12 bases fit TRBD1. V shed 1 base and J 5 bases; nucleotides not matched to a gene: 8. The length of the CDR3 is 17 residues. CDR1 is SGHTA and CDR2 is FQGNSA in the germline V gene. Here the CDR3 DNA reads TGTGCCAGCAGCTTAGTACCCGGGACAGGGGGCGTTGAGACCCAGTACTTC. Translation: CASSLVPGTGGVETQYF.

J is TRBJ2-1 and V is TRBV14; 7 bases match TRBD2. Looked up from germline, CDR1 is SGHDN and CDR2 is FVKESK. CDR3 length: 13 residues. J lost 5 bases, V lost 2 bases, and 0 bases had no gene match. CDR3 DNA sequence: TGTGCCAGCAGCCAAAGCGGGAACAATGAGCAGTTCTTC. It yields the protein CASSQSGNNEQFF.

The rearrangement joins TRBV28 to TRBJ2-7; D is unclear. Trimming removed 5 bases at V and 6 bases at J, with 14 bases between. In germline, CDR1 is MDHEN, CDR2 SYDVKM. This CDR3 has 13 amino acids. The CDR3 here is CASSDLTPPEQYF. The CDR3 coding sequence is TGTGCCAGCAGTGACCTGACCCCGCCCGAGCAGTACTTC. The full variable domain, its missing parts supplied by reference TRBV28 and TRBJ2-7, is DVKVTQSSRYLVKRTGEKVFLECVQDMDHENMFWYRQDPGLGLRLIYFSYDVKMKEKGDIPEGYSVSREKKERFSLILESASTNQTSMYLCASSDLTPPEQYFGPGTRLTVT.

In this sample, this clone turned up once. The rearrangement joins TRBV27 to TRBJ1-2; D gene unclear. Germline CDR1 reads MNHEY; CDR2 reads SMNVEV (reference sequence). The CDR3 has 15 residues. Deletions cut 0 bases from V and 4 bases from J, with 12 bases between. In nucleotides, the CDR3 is TGTGCCAGCAGTTTATCGATCTCCCCGGCCTATGGCTACACCTTC. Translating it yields CASSLSISPAYGYTF.

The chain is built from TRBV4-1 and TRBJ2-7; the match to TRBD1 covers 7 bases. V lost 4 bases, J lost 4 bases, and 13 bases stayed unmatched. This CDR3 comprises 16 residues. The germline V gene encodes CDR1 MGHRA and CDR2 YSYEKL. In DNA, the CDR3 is TGCGCCAGCAGCCTTCAACAGGGGCGTTATGAGTACGAGCAGTACTTC. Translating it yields CASSLQQGRYEYEQYF.

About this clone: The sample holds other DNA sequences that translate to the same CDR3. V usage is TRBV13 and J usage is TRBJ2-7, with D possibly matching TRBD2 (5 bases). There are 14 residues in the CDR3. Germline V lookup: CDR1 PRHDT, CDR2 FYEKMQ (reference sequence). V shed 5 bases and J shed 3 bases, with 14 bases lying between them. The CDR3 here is CASSPGSGGYEQYF. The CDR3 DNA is TGTGCCAGCAGCCCGGGGTCCGGAGGCTACGAGCAGTACTTC. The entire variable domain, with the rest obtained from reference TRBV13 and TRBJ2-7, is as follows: AAGVIQSPRHLIKEKRETATLKCYPIPRHDTVYWYQQGPGQDPQFLISFYEKMQSDKGSIPDRFSAQQFSDYHSELNMSSLELGDSALYFCASSPGSGGYEQYFGPGTRLTVT.

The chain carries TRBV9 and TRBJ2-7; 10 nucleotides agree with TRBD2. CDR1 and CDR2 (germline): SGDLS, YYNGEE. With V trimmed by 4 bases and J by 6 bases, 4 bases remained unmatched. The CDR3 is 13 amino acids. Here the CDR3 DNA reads TGTGCCAGCAGCCCTAGCGGGAGTATCGAGCAGTACTTC. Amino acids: CASSPSGSIEQYF.